This TCR beta chain was obtained from a study of cytomegalovirus exposure and HLA in healthy donors. This clone was seen only a few times. Amplification used 60 Vbeta primers and 13 Jbeta primers. This table comes from immunoSEQ multiplex PCR, and its TCRdb copy is limited to in-frame clones, with some not included. The table has about 180,000 clones, around 73% seen once. CDR3 size: 17 residues. Germline CDR1 and CDR2: SGHRS and YFSETQ. V was clipped by 5 bases and J by 1 base, with 21 bases between them. The genes are TRBV5-1 and TRBJ1-1; possible D gene TRBD1, 6 bases. The sequenced sample consisted of PBMCs. The sequence was obtained from a man aged 55 to 70 in good health and CMV-seronegative. The CDR3: CASRYWSGGAGNTEAFF. The CDR3 bases are TGCGCCAGCAGATACTGGAGCGGGGGGGCGGGGAACACTGAAGCTTTCTTT.